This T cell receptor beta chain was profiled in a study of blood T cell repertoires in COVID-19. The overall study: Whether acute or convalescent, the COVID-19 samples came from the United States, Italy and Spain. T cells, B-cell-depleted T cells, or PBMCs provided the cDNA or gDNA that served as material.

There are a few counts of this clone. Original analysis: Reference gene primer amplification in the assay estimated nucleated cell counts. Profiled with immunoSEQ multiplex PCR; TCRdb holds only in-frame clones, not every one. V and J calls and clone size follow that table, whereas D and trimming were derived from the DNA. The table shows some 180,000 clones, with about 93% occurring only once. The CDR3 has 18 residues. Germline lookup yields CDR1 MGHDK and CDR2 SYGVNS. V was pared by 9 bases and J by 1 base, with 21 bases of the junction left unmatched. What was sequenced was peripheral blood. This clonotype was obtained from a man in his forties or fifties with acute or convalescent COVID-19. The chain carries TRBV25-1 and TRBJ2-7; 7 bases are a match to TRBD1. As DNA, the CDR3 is TGTGCCAGATCCCCCCCGGACAGGATGTTCGTTACTTCCTACGAGCAGTACTTC. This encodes CARSPPDRMFVTSYEQYF.